This T cell receptor beta chain was identified in a study of T cells in localized non-small cell lung cancer. Study-wide findings and caveats: The appearance of a median roughly 61 of the top 100 tumor clones was seen in adjacent lung. Higher adjacent-lung clonality was associated with shorter survival. Only one tumor region went through sequencing, so heterogeneity may still be there. Highest T cell clonality was seen in uninvolved adjacent lung, surpassing that measured in tumor.

Repertoires were generated with immunoSEQ multiplex PCR, while TCRdb's copy carries only in-frame clones and drops some. The data contain 45,000 to 70,000 clones, just over 85% of them singletons. The germline V gene has CDR1 MNHNS and CDR2 SASEGT. The V and J ends lost 6 bases and 7 bases respectively, with 7 bases between them. The CDR3 covers 12 residues. As concerns this clone: No antigen is known for it.

This chain links TRBV6-1 with TRBJ1-6; no firm D call. The source of this sequence is a woman aged 35 to 70 with stage I lung adenocarcinoma. The starting material was peripheral blood, obtained before any cancer treatment. This CDR3 is CASREGNSPLHF. Here the CDR3 DNA reads TGTGCCAGCAGGGAGGGAAATTCACCCCTCCACTTT.